The 21 T cell receptor beta chains reported below all come from one sample, sequenced in a study of cytomegalovirus exposure and HLA in healthy donors. A multiplex PCR was run with 60 Vbeta primers and 13 Jbeta primers. Libraries were prepared by immunoSEQ multiplex PCR; TCRdb keeps only in-frame clonotypes and omits some of them. The sample consists of fewer than 200,000 clones, under 85% of them appearing once. Sequencing used PBMCs. The origin of the receptors is a woman under 30 in good health and CMV-seropositive.

This chain joins TRBV11-2 and TRBJ2-7; TRBD2 aligns across 10 bases. CDR3 size: 15 residues. V shed 5 bases and J 2 bases; nucleotides not matched to a gene: 6. Germline V gives CDR1 SGHAT, CDR2 FQNNGV. The CDR3 DNA reads TGTGCCAGCAGCCCACGGACTAGCGGTCCCTACGAGCAGTACTTC. Translation: CASSPRTSGPYEQYF.

For this clone: Since no conserved phenylalanine or tryptophan closes the CDR3, a read error is the likely cause. This sequence joins TRBV19 and TRBJ1-5; 10 bases align to TRBD1. The CDR3 has 12 amino acids. CDR1 LNHDA and CDR2 SQIVND come from the germline V gene (reference sequence). After removal of 9 bases from V and 7 bases from J, the junction contained 3 bases not matched to a gene. The CDR3 loop is CASGTGDQPQHL. In DNA form, the CDR3 reads TGTGCCAGCGGGACAGGGGACCAGCCCCAGCATCTT.

This clone has just a few counts. The chain is built from TRBV7-3 and TRBJ2-2, with D maybe TRBD1 (6 bases). Germline CDR1 SGHTA, CDR2 FQGTGA. The V gene lost 1 base and the J gene lost 1 base, with 7 bases spanning the gap. The CDR3 length is 15 residues. In DNA form, the CDR3 reads TGTGCCAGCAGCTTAAGGGGACAGAACACCGGGGAGCTGTTTTTT. This encodes CASSLRGQNTGELFF.

The V call is TRBV4-2, the J call TRBJ1-1, with a possible D match to TRBD1 (5 bases). Deletions cut 0 bases from V and 0 bases from J, with 11 bases between. From germline, CDR1 is LGHNA and CDR2 YNFKEQ. The CDR3 totals 16 residues. For the CDR3, the DNA is TGTGCCAGCAGCCAAGATAACAACAGGTTGAACACTGAAGCTTTCTTT. Translation: CASSQDNNRLNTEAFF.

The chain employs TRBV9 and TRBJ2-7; 7 nucleotides match TRBD2. The J segment lost 4 bases and the V segment lost 2 bases, leaving 3 bases of the junction unmatched. CDR3 length: 13 residues. Germline CDR1 SGDLS, CDR2 YYNGEE. The CDR3 DNA follows: TGTGCCAGCAGCGTGACAGCGGGGTACGAGCAGTACTTC. It specifies CASSVTAGYEQYF.

J is TRBJ1-1 and V is TRBV29-1; 8 bases are a match to TRBD1. The V segment lost 4 bases and the J segment 3 bases; nucleotides outside the gene matches: 1. Germline V gene lookup returns CDR1 SQVTM and CDR2 ANQGSEA. This CDR3 is 12 amino acids long. The CDR3 is CSVGGQDTEAFF. The DNA of the CDR3 is TGCAGCGTTGGGGGACAGGACACTGAAGCTTTCTTT.

Worth noting for this clone: Other DNA sequences from this sample encode an identical CDR3 as well. V gene TRBV19 combines with J gene TRBJ1-1, with D unresolved. With 3 bases removed from V and 2 bases from J, the gap between germline ends came to 4 bases. The CDR3 spans 12 residues. The germline CDR1 and CDR2 sequences are LNHDA and SQIVND (reference sequence). The CDR3 bases are TGTGCCAGTAGTATGCGCAACACTGAAGCTTTCTTT. It yields the protein CASSMRNTEAFF.

The table lists this clone with a few counts. The rearrangement joins TRBV9 to TRBJ2-2; 8 nucleotides agree with TRBD2. Germline CDR1 SGDLS, CDR2 YYNGEE. The CDR3 loop spans 16 amino acids. Trimming at V came to 6 bases and at J to 6 bases, leaving 13 bases not matched to a gene. CDR3 amino acids: CASTPRSGGSAGELFF. The CDR3 DNA is TGTGCCAGCACCCCCAGGAGCGGGGGCTCTGCCGGGGAGCTGTTTTTT.

In its sample, this clone was seen once. V is TRBV6-1 and J is TRBJ2-3; 13 bases line up with TRBD2. The V segment lost 4 bases and the J segment 0 bases; nucleotides outside the gene matches: 1. Germline CDR1 is MNHNS and CDR2 is SASEGT. The CDR3 has 16 residues. The CDR3 spells CASSVTSGGSTDTQYF. CDR3 coding DNA: TGTGCCAGCAGTGTGACTAGCGGGGGGAGCACAGATACGCAGTATTTT.

This chain connects TRBV5-1 to TRBJ2-5; tentatively, D is TRBD1 (6 bases). The better agreement between TRBJ2-7 and the DNA end casts doubt on the J call. Germline values: CDR1 SGHRS, CDR2 YFSETQ. The CDR3 loop spans 16 amino acids. CDR3 region: CASSGYAQGTVYEQYF. The CDR3, as DNA: TGCGCCAGCAGCGGCTACGCACAGGGAACGGTCTACGAGCAGTACTTC.

The V gene is TRBV9, the J gene TRBJ1-2, with 7 bases lining up with TRBD1. This CDR3 contains 12 residues. V shed 3 bases, J shed 8 bases, and the junction held 4 bases outside the gene matches. Per germline, CDR1 SGDLS and CDR2 YYNGEE. The CDR3 protein is CASSARGQGYTF. Written as DNA, the CDR3 is TGTGCCAGCAGCGCCAGGGGACAGGGCTACACCTTC.

The genes are TRBV7-2 and TRBJ2-7; possible D gene TRBD2, 9 bases. This CDR3 comprises 16 residues. Germline V lookup: CDR1 SGHTA, CDR2 FQGNSA. V was shortened by 4 bases and J by 2 bases, with 18 bases between the two germline ends. CDR3 protein: CASSSGGRGGAYEQYF. CDR3 coding DNA: TGTGCCAGCAGCTCAGGGGGCCGCGGGGGGGCCTACGAGCAGTACTTC.

The V and J genes are TRBV7-9 and TRBJ1-1; 8 positions agree with TRBD1. Germline trimming cut 3 bases from V and 10 bases from J; bases unmatched to any gene: 19. This CDR3 has 17 residues. Looked up from germline, CDR1 is SEHNR and CDR2 is FQNEAQ (reference sequence). For the CDR3, the DNA is TGTGCCAGCAGCTTGGTCCTTTCCGGACAGGGAGACATTGGAGCTTTCTTT. Its protein product is CASSLVLSGQGDIGAFF.

The chain employs TRBV5-5 and TRBJ2-2; 7 nucleotides agree with TRBD1. The CDR3 runs 13 residues. V dropped 7 bases and J dropped 5; count of bases not matched to a gene: 5. Germline lookup yields CDR1 SGHKS and CDR2 YYEKEE (reference sequence). The DNA of the CDR3 is TGTGCCAGCGCAGAGGACAGGACCGGGGAGCTGTTTTTT. This translates into CASAEDRTGELFF.

DNA for the CDR3: TGTGCCAGCAGTGACTCGGGCAGGGTTAAAGATACGCAGTATTTT. Amino acid sequence: CASSDSGRVKDTQYF. The chain uses TRBV6-4 and TRBJ2-3; D is perhaps TRBD1 (5 bases). The CDR3 loop spans 15 amino acids. Between the trimmed V and J ends, which lost 0 bases and 5 bases, there was a span of 12 bases. Germline CDR1 and CDR2: MRHNA and SNTAGT.

The chain joins TRBV4-3 to TRBJ2-1; D remains ambiguous. Trimming took 0 bases from V and 4 from J, leaving 13 bases between them. The CDR3 runs 16 residues. The V gene's germline CDR1 is LGHNA and CDR2 YSLEER. Here the CDR3 DNA reads TGCGCCAGCAGCCAAGATTGGGCAGACCAATACAATGAGCAGTTCTTC. It is translated as CASSQDWADQYNEQFF.

The chain couples TRBV4-3 to TRBJ1-1; D ambiguous. The CDR3 has 13 amino acids. V was shortened by 3 bases and J by 8 bases, with 13 bases between the two germline ends. Germline assignment: CDR1 LGHNA and CDR2 YSLEER. The CDR3 DNA reads as TGCGCCAGCAGCCAGGATCGGGGTTTAGAAGCTTTCTTT. It specifies CASSQDRGLEAFF.

This clone was observed a single time. This sequence joins TRBV10-1 and TRBJ1-2; 7 bases align to TRBD1. Trimming at V came to 0 bases and at J to 3 bases, leaving 13 bases not matched to a gene. The germline V gene has CDR1 WNHNN and CDR2 SYGVQD (reference sequence). The CDR3 spans 18 residues. CDR3 sequence reads: CASSESSGQPSLDYGYTF. In DNA, the CDR3 is TGCGCCAGCAGTGAGTCCTCGGGACAGCCTAGTTTGGACTATGGCTACACCTTC.

The rearrangement uses TRBV19 and TRBJ2-2; 8 bases match TRBD1. Germline V gene data show CDR1 as LNHDA and CDR2 as SQIVND (reference sequence). The V gene end was trimmed by 7 bases and the J gene end by 0 bases; junction bases not matched to a gene: 10. This CDR3 region has 17 residues. CDR3 sequence: CASKQLTGDANTGELFF. The CDR3 DNA reads TGTGCCAGTAAGCAGCTGACAGGGGACGCGAACACCGGGGAGCTGTTTTTT.

The chain uses TRBV30 and TRBJ1-5; D remains unclear. Germline lookup yields CDR1 GTSNPN and CDR2 SVGIG (reference sequence). The V and J ends lost 0 bases and 5 bases respectively, with 11 bases between them. This CDR3 has 14 amino acids. The CDR3: CAWSVSVADQPQHF. In nucleotides, the CDR3 is TGTGCCTGGAGTGTAAGTGTGGCGGATCAGCCCCAGCATTTT.

The chain has TRBV19 and TRBJ2-7; TRBD1 agrees at 8 bases. The ends lost 8 bases at V and 2 bases at J; junction bases unmatched: 8. This CDR3 comprises 14 residues. CDR1 and CDR2 (germline): LNHDA, SQIVND (reference sequence). The CDR3 is CASQTGTGPYEQYF. The CDR3 nucleotides read TGTGCCAGTCAGACCGGGACAGGTCCCTACGAGCAGTACTTC.